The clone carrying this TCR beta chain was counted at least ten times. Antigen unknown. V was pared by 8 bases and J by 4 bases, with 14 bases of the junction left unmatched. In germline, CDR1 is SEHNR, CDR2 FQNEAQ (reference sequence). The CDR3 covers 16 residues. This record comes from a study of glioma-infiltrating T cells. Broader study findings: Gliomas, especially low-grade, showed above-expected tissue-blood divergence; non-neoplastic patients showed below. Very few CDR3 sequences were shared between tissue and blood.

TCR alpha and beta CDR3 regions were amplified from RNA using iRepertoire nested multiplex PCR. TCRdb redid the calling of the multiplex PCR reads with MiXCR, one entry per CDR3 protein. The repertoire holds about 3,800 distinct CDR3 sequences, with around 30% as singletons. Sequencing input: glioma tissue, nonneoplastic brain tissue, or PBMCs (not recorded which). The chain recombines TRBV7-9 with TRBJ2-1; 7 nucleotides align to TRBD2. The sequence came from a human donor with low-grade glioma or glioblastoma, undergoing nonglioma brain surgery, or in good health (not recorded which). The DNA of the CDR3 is TGTGCCAGCGTCCCTTCGGGGGGAGCTAATTACAATGAGCAGTTCTTC. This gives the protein CASVPSGGANYNEQFF.